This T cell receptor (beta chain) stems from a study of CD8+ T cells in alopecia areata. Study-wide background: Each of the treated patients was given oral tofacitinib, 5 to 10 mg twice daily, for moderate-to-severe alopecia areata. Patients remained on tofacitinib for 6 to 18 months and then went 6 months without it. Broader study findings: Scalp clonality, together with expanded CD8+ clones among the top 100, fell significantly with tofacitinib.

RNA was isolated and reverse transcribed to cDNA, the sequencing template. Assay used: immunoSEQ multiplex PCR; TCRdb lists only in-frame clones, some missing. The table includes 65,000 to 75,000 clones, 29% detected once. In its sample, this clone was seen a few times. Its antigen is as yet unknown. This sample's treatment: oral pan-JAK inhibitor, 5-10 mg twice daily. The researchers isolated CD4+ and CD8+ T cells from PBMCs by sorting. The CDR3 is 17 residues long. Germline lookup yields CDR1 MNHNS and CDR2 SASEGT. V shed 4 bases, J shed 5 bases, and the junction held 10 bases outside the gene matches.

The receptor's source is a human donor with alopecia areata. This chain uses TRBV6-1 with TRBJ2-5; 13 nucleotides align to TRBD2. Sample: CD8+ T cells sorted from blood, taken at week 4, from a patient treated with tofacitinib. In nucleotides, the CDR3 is TGTGCCAGCAGTGGTCCACTAGCGGGAGGGCCTTTGGAGACCCAGTACTTC. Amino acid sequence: CASSGPLAGGPLETQYF.